Below, one T cell receptor beta chain is given with its context. Its target is unknown. Repertoires were generated with immunoSEQ multiplex PCR, while TCRdb's copy carries only in-frame clones and drops some. The sample includes under 150,000 clones, over 90% of them seen just once. This record comes from a study of T cell responses to AZD1222 COVID-19 vaccine. The study, taken as a whole, reports: Sampling captured repertoires only after the peak T cell response. CD4 TCRs covered the whole spike, strongest at regions 160-218 and 743-854.

Sequences were derived from peripheral blood, sampled on day 0 of AZD1222 vaccination. The receptor's source is an adult in good health.

CDR3 in amino acids: CSVEDGGKVEKLFF. The CDR3 DNA follows: TGCAGCGTTGAAGACGGAGGGAAGGTAGAAAAACTGTTTTTT. This chain connects TRBV29-1 to TRBJ1-4; D is unclear. The germline V and J ends were trimmed by 0 bases and 8 bases, with 13 bases remaining between them. The CDR3 runs 14 residues. The germline CDR1 and CDR2 sequences are SQVTM and ANQGSEA.